This T cell receptor beta chain was documented in a study of CD8 T cells in Susac syndrome. Trimming took 5 bases from V and 3 from J; bases not matched to a gene: 6. The CDR3 length is 16 residues. Germline V gene sequence: CDR1 SGHDN, CDR2 FVKESK. Random hexamers were used to reverse transcribe the RNA input (roughly 0.5 to 1 ug). Amplification of TCR beta CDR3 was carried out by immunoSEQ multiplex PCR, which covered 54 Vbeta and 13 Jbeta segments. TCRdb redid the calling of the immunoSEQ multiplex PCR reads with MiXCR, one entry per CDR3 protein. The table includes tens of thousands of distinct CDR3 sequences, 91% detected once. The multiple sclerosis control group comprised treatment-naive patients with stable or active relapsing-remitting disease.

The chain recombines TRBV14 with TRBJ2-2; 10 nucleotides match TRBD1. Sequencing was carried out using CD8+ T cells from PBMCs. The source of this sequence is a human donor with multiple sclerosis. In DNA, the CDR3 is TGTGCCAGCAGCTACGGGACAGGGGCATACACCGGGGAGCTGTTTTTT. Its translation: CASSYGTGAYTGELFF. The full variable domain, with the rest looked up from reference TRBV14 and TRBJ2-2, is EAGVTQFPSHSVIEKGQTVTLRCDPISGHDNLYWYRRVMGKEIKFLLHFVKESKQDESGMPNNRFLAERTGGTYSTLKVQPAELEDSGVYFCASSYGTGAYTGELFFGEGSRLTVL.